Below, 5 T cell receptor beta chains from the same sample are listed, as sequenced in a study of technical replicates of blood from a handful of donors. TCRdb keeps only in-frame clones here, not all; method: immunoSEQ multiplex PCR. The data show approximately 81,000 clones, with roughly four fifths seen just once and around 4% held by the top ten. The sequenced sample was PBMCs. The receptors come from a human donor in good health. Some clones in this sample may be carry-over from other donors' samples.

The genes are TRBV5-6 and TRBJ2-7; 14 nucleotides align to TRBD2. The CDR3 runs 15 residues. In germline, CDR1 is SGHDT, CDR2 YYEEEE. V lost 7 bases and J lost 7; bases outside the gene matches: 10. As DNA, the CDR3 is TGTGCCAGCTACCTAAGGGGACTAGCGGGAGATGAGCAGTACTTC. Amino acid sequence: CASYLRGLAGDEQYF.

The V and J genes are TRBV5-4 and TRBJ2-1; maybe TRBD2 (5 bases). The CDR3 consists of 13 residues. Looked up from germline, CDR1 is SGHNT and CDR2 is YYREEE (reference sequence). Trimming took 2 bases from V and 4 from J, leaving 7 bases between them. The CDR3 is CASSFTGYNEQFF. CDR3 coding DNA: TGTGCCAGCAGCTTCACGGGGTACAATGAGCAGTTCTTC.

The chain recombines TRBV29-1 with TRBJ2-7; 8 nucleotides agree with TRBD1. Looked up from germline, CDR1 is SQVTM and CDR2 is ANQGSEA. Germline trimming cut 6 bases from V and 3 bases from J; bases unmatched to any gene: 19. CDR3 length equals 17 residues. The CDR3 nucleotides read TGCAGCGTACAACACGCGGGACAGGCACCGTTAATCTACGAGCAGTACTTC. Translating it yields CSVQHAGQAPLIYEQYF.

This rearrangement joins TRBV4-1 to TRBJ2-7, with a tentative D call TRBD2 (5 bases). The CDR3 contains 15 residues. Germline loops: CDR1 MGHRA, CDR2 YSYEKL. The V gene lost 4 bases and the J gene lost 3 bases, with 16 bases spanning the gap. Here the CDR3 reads CASSPLVGSDYEQYF. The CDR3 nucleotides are TGCGCCAGCAGCCCCTTGGTGGGTAGCGACTACGAGCAGTACTTC.

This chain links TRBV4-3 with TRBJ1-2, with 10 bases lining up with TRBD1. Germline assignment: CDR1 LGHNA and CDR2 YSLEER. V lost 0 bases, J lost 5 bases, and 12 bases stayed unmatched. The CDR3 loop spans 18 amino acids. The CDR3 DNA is TGCGCCAGCAGCCAAGATCGGACAGGGGGGGCTTGGGAGTATGGCTACACCTTC. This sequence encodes CASSQDRTGGAWEYGYTF.